The 7 T cell receptor beta chains below all came from one sample that was sequenced in a study of cytomegalovirus exposure and HLA in healthy donors. PCR primers comprised 60 Vbeta and 13 Jbeta primers. Sequencing was performed with immunoSEQ multiplex PCR; in TCRdb, only in-frame clones are kept and a portion is missing. The sample lists hundreds of thousands of clones, around nine tenths occurring once. Sequenced sample: PBMCs. These receptors were taken from a woman aged 18-35 years in good health and CMV-seronegative.

This clone has more than one count but fewer than ten. This chain joins TRBV5-1 and TRBJ1-2, with 8 bases aligning to TRBD1. The CDR3 contains 16 residues. The V and J ends lost 5 bases and 3 bases, in that order; junction bases with no gene match: 12. The V gene's germline CDR1 is SGHRS and CDR2 YFSETQ. The CDR3: CASRTPGQGRDYGYTF. Here the CDR3 DNA reads TGCGCCAGCAGAACCCCCGGACAGGGAAGAGACTATGGCTACACCTTC. The full variable domain, in which reference TRBV5-1 and TRBJ1-2 provide the parts outside the CDR3, is KAGVTQTPRYLIKTRGQQVTLSCSPISGHRSVSWYQQTPGQGLQFLFEYFSETQRNKGNFPGRFSGRQFSNSRSEMNVSTLELGDSALYLCASRTPGQGRDYGYTFGSGTRLTVV.

The chain joins TRBV2 to TRBJ2-1, with D maybe TRBD2 (7 bases). V dropped 8 bases and J dropped 6 bases, with 23 bases sitting between them. Per the germline V gene, CDR1 is SNHLY and CDR2 is FYNNEI. This CDR3 has 16 amino acids. The CDR3 region has the DNA TGTGCCAGCGGAGGTTCCCTTCGGGGGGCGGGCAATGAGCAGTTCTTC. Translating gives CASGGSLRGAGNEQFF.

This sequence joins TRBV1 and TRBJ2-5; TRBD2, as called in the table, went unchecked against the DNA. TRBV1 is noted as a pseudogene. This CDR3 spans 19 amino acids. The CDR3 sequence: CTSSQEMIGRTSGRETQYF. The CDR3 DNA reads TGCACCAGCAGCCAAGAGATGATAGGGAGGACTAGCGGGAGAGAGACCCAGTACTTC.

V usage is TRBV9 and J usage is TRBJ2-7; 7 positions agree with TRBD1. Germline V gives CDR1 SGDLS, CDR2 YYNGEE. The CDR3 consists of 17 residues. V was pared by 3 bases and J by 0 bases, with 12 bases of the junction left unmatched. The CDR3 sequence is CASSEGRGGQFSYEQYF. The CDR3 DNA follows: TGTGCCAGCAGCGAGGGGAGAGGGGGACAGTTCTCCTACGAGCAGTACTTC.

The chain links TRBV9 to TRBJ2-5, with a possible D match to TRBD2 (7 bases). This CDR3 has 15 residues. CDR1 is SGDLS, CDR2 YYNGEE, per germline. V was trimmed by 4 bases and J by 6 bases, leaving 19 bases between them. CDR3 nucleotide sequence: TGTGCCAGCAGCCCCCAAGGGGGGGGCATAAAGACCCAGTACTTC. Translated, it gives CASSPQGGGIKTQYF.

The V and J genes are TRBV27 and TRBJ2-7; 8 nucleotides match TRBD2. V was pared by 5 bases and J by 4 bases, with 1 base of the junction left unmatched. Germline V gene sequence: CDR1 MNHEY, CDR2 SMNVEV (reference sequence). The CDR3 is 12 residues long. The CDR3 loop is CASSRGGYEQYF. The CDR3 DNA follows: TGTGCCAGCAGTCGGGGGGGGTACGAGCAGTACTTC.

The chain has TRBV13 and TRBJ1-2, with TRBD1 matching over 10 bases. Looked up from germline, CDR1 is PRHDT and CDR2 is FYEKMQ (reference sequence). CDR3 size: 16 residues. The J segment lost 4 bases and the V segment lost 3 bases, leaving 8 bases of the junction unmatched. In DNA form, the CDR3 reads TGTGCCAGCAGCTTCGACAGGGGGCGAGTCCGCTATGGCTACACCTTC. It yields the protein CASSFDRGRVRYGYTF.